The rows below give T cell receptor beta chains drawn from one sample of a study of regulatory T cells in long-lasting Graves disease. TCRdb passed the multiplex PCR reads through MiXCR, listing each CDR3 protein once. In the table there are 200,000 to 250,000 distinct CDR3 sequences, roughly 21% of which are singletons. This sample comprised peripheral blood mononuclear cells (PBMCs), obtained at new diagnosis, from a patient treated with antithyroid drugs. These receptor sequences come from a female donor with Graves disease. Both conserved end residues are part of each CDR3. The D gene is left open where the match is weak. The listing skips clone size in some rows; elsewhere it reads once, few, many or a size class.

CDR3 DNA: TGCGCCAGCAGCCAAGATCTGACTAGCGGGAGCATAAATGAGCAGTTCTTC
CDR3 protein: CASSQDLTSGSINEQFF
V gene: TRBV4-3
J gene: TRBJ2-1
clone size: many
D gene: TRBD2

CDR3 DNA: TGTGCCAGTTCCCCCGGGACAGGGCAACATACGCAGTATTTT
CDR3 protein: CASSPGTGQHTQYF
V gene: TRBV7-9
J gene: TRBJ2-3
clone size: -
D gene: TRBD1

CDR3 DNA: TGCGCCAGCAGTGAGGCTAGCGGGAGGGTTGAGCAGTTCTTC
CDR3 protein: CASSEASGRVEQFF
V gene: TRBV10-2
J gene: TRBJ2-1
clone size: many
D gene: TRBD2

CDR3 DNA: TGTGCCAGCAGCCTATGGACAGGGGGCACAGATACGCAGTATTTT
CDR3 protein: CASSLWTGGTDTQYF
V gene: TRBV5-7
J gene: TRBJ2-3
clone size: many
D gene: TRBD1

CDR3 DNA: TGTGCCAGCAGCCGAGAGGGGGCCCAGTACTTC
CDR3 protein: CASSREGAQYF
V gene: TRBV2
J gene: TRBJ2-5
clone size: many
D gene: -

CDR3 DNA: TGTGCCAGCTCACCTGGGGTGGCAACTAATGAAAAACTGTTTTTT
CDR3 protein: CASSPGVATNEKLFF
V gene: TRBV18
J gene: TRBJ1-4
clone size: many
D gene: -

CDR3 DNA: TGTGCCAGCAGTTTGAGATCCTACAATGAGCAGTTCTTC
CDR3 protein: CASSLRSYNEQFF
V gene: TRBV12-3/TRBV12-4
J gene: TRBJ2-1
clone size: many
D gene: -

CDR3 DNA: TGTGCCAGCAGCTTTGGACAACCGATGAACACTGAAGCTTTCTTT
CDR3 protein: CASSFGQPMNTEAFF
V gene: TRBV7-9
J gene: TRBJ1-1
clone size: many
D gene: -

CDR3 DNA: TGTGCCAGCAGCTTTTGGGGGTTAAGCGCCACAGATACGCAGTATTTT
CDR3 protein: CASSFWGLSATDTQYF
V gene: TRBV7-9
J gene: TRBJ2-3
clone size: many
D gene: -

CDR3 DNA: TGCAGTGCTATTCGGGGACCTGGGGCCAACGTCCTGACTTTC
CDR3 protein: CSAIRGPGANVLTF
V gene: TRBV20-1
J gene: TRBJ2-6
clone size: many
D gene: -

CDR3 DNA: TGTGCCAGCAGCCAAGGACGGTTTTATACAGATACGCAGTATTTT
CDR3 protein: CASSQGRFYTDTQYF
V gene: TRBV14
J gene: TRBJ2-3
clone size: many
D gene: -

CDR3 DNA: TGCGCCAGCAGCTCCGACGGGACAGGGGCCCCTCGCGAGCAGTACTTC
CDR3 protein: CASSSDGTGAPREQYF
V gene: TRBV5-1
J gene: TRBJ2-7
clone size: many
D gene: TRBD1